One T cell receptor beta chain is described in this entry. The sample originates from a study of blood T cell repertoires in COVID-19. Study at large: The samples span acute and convalescent COVID-19 from the United States, Italy and Spain. Sources were T cells, B-cell-depleted T cells, or PBMCs; the material itself was cDNA or gDNA.

How the authors handled the data: Amplification of reference gene primers was used by the study to estimate nucleated cell counts. The assay was immunoSEQ multiplex PCR, and TCRdb's table has in-frame clones only and misses some. V and J calls and clone size are those listed in that table; D and trimming were worked out from the DNA. The table lists around 50,000 clones, roughly 89% of them singletons. This CDR3 is built from 17 residues. V is TRBV21-1 and J is TRBJ2-5; TRBD2, as called in the table, went unchecked against the DNA. TRBV21-1 is a recognized pseudogene. The sample consisted of peripheral blood. The sequence was obtained from a man aged 65 to 79 with active COVID-19. The CDR3: CASSKSGAGAARETQYF. The CDR3 nucleotides are TGTGCCAGCAGTAAAAGCGGGGCGGGGGCCGCGAGGGAGACCCAGTACTTC.